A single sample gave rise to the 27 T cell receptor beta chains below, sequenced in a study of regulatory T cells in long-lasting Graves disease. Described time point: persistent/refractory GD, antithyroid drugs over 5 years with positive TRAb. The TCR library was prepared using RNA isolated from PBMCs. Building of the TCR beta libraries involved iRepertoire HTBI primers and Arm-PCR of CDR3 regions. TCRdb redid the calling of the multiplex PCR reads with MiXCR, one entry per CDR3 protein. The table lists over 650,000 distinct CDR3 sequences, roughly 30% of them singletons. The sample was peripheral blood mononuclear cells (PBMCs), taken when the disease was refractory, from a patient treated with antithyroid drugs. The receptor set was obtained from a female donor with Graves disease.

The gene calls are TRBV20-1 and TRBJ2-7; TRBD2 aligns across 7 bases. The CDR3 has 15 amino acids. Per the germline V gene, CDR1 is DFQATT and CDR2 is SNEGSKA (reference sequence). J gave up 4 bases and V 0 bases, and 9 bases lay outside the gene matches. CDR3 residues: CSARDRPGRLYEQYF. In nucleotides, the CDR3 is TGCAGTGCTAGAGATCGACCCGGGAGGTTATACGAGCAGTACTTC.

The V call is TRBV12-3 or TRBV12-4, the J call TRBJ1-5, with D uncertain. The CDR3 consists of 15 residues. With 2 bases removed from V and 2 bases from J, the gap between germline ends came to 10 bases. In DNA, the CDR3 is TGTGCCAGCAGTTTAAGGCCCCGGGGCAATCAGCCCCAGCATTTT. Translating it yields CASSLRPRGNQPQHF.

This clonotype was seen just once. The CDR3 DNA reads TGCAGTGCTAGTAGGGCCCCGGGCACTGAAGCTTTCTTT. Its protein product is CSASRAPGTEAFF. This chain connects TRBV20-1 to TRBJ1-1; unclear D gene. V dropped 3 bases and J dropped 4 bases, with 12 bases sitting between them. This CDR3 contains 13 residues. Germline lookup yields CDR1 DFQATT and CDR2 SNEGSKA (reference sequence).

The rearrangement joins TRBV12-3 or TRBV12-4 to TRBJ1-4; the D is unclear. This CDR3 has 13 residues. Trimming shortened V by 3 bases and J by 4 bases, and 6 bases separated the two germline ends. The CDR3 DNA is TGTGCCAGCAGTTTTTCGGGTAATGAAAAACTGTTTTTT. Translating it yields CASSFSGNEKLFF.

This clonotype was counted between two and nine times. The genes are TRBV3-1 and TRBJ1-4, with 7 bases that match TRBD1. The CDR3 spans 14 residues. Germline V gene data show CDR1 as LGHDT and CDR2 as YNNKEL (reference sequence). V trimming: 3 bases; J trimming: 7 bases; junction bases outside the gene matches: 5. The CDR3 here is CASSHWQGGEKLFF. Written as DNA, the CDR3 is TGTGCCAGCAGCCATTGGCAGGGGGGTGAAAAACTGTTTTTT.

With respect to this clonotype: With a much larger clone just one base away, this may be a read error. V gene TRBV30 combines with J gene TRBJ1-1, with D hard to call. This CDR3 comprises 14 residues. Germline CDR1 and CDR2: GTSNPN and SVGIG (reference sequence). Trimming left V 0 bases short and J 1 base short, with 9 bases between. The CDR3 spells CAWSVGSGNTEAFF. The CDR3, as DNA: TGTGCCTGGAGTGTGGGGTCGGGGAACACTGAAGCTTTCTTT.

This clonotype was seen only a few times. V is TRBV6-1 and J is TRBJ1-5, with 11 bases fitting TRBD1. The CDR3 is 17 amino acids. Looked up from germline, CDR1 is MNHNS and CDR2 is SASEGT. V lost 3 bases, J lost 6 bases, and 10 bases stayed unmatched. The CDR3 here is CASSDRTGGRRSQPQHF. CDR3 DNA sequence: TGTGCCAGCAGTGATAGGACAGGGGGCCGGAGGAGTCAGCCCCAGCATTTT.

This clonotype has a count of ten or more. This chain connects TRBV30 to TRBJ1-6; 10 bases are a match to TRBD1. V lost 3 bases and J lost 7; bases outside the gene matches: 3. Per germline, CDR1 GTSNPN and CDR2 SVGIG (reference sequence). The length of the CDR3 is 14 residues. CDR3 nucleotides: TGTGCCTGGAGAGAGACAGGGGGCAATTCACCCCTCCACTTT. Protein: CAWRETGGNSPLHF.

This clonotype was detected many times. CDR3 sequence: CASSEIRGPRDQPQHF. The DNA for the CDR3 is TGTGCCAGCAGTGAAATTAGGGGACCAAGGGATCAGCCCCAGCATTTT. The chain recombines TRBV6-1 with TRBJ1-5; perhaps TRBD1 as D (5 bases). The CDR3 spans 16 residues. V gave up 2 bases and J gave up 5 bases, with 16 bases separating them. The V gene's germline CDR1 is MNHNS and CDR2 SASEGT.

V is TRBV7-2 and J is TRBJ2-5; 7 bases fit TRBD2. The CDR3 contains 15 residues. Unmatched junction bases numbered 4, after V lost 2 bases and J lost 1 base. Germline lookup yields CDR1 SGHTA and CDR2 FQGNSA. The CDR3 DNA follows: TGTGCCAGCAGCTTAATGGGACTAATCCAAGAGACCCAGTACTTC. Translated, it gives CASSLMGLIQETQYF.

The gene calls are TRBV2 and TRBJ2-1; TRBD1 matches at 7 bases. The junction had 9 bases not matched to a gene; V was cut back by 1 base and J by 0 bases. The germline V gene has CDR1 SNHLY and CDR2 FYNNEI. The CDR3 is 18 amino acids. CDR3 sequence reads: CASSEGVRGRGSYNEQFF. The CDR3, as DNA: TGTGCCAGCAGTGAAGGGGTGAGGGGGCGCGGCTCCTACAATGAGCAGTTCTTC.

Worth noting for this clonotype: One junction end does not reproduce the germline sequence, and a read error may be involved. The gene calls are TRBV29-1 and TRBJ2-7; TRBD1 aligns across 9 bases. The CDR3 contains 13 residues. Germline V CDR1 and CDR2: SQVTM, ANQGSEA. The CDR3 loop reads CSVEGTGTREQYF. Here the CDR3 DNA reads TGCAGCGTGGAAGGGACAGGGACGAGGGAGCAGTACTTC.

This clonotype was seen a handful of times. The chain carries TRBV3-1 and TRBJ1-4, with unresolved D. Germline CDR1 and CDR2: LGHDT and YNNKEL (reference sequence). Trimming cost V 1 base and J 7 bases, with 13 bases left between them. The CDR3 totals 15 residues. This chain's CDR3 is CASSQGDLEVEKLFF. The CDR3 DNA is TGTGCCAGCAGCCAAGGAGATTTAGAGGTTGAAAAACTGTTTTTT.

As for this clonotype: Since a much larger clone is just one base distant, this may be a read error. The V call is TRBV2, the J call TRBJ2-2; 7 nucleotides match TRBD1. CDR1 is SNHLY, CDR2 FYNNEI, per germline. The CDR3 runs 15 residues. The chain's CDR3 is CAGSAGRGYTGELFF. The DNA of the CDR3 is TGTGCCGGCAGCGCCGGCAGGGGGTACACCGGGGAGCTGTTTTTT.

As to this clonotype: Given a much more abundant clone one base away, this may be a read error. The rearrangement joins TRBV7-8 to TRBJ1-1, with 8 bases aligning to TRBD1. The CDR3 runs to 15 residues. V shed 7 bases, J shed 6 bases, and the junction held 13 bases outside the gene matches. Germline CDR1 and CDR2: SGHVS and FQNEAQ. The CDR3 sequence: CASKPGTGPVPEAFF. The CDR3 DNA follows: TGTGCCAGCAAACCCGGGACAGGACCTGTTCCTGAAGCTTTCTTT.

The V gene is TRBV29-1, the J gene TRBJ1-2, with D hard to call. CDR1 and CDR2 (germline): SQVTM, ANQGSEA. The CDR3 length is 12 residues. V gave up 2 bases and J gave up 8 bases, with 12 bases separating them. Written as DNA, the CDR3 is TGCAGCGTTGAACTGCCCTTTGGAGGCTACACCTTC. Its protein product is CSVELPFGGYTF.

The CDR3: CASRLDSYEQYF. In DNA, the CDR3 is TGTGCCAGCAGGTTAGACTCCTACGAGCAGTACTTC. The rearrangement joins TRBV5-4 to TRBJ2-7; D unresolved. V lost 5 bases, J lost 0 bases, and 6 bases lay in between. The CDR3 runs to 12 residues. The germline CDR1 and CDR2 sequences are SGHNT and YYREEE (reference sequence).

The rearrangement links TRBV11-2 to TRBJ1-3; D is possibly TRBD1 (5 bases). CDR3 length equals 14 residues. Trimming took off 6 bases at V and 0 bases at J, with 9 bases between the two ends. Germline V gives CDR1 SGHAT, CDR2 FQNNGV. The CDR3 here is CASSQGNSGNTIYF. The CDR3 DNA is TGTGCCAGCAGTCAGGGTAACTCTGGAAACACCATATATTTT.

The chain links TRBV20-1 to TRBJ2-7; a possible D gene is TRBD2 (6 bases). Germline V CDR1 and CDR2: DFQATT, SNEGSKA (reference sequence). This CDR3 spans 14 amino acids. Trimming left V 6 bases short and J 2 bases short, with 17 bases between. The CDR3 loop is CSAKAGKTTYEQYF. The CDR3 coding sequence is TGCAGTGCAAAAGCGGGTAAAACCACCTACGAGCAGTACTTC.

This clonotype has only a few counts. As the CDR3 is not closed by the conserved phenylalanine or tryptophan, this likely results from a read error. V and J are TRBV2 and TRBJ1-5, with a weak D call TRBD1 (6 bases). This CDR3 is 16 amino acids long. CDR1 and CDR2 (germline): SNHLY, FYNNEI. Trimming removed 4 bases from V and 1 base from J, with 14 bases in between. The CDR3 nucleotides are TGTGCCAGCAGTGGATCCAGGGGTAGGAGCAATCAGCCCCAGCATTCT. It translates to CASSGSRGRSNQPQHS.

DNA of the CDR3: TGTGCCAGCATAAACACCGGACGGAACACTGAAGCTTTCTTT. It yields the protein CASINTGRNTEAFF. The V call is TRBV12-3 or TRBV12-4, the J call TRBJ1-1; D gene unclear. Trimming shortened V by 7 bases and J by 1 base, and 13 bases separated the two germline ends. The CDR3 totals 14 residues.

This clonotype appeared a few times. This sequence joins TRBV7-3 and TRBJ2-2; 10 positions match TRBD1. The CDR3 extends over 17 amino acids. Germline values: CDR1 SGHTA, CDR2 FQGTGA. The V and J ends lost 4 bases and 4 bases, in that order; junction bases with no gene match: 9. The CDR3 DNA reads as TGTGCCAGCAGCTACCGGGGACAGGGGCTGGGCACCGGGGAGCTGTTTTTT. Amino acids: CASSYRGQGLGTGELFF.

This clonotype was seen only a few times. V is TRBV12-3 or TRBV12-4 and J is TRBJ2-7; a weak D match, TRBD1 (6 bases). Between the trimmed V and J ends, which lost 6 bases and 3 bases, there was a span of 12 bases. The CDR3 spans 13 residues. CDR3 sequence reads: CASRRTAGYEQYF. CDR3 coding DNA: TGTGCCAGCAGAAGGACAGCAGGCTACGAGCAGTACTTC.

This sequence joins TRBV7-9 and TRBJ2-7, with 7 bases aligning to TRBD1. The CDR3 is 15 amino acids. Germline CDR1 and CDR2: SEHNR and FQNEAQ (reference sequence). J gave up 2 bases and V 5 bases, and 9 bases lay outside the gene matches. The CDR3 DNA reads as TGTGCCAGCAGCGAAGACAGGGTGAGGGCCTACGAGCAGTACTTC. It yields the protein CASSEDRVRAYEQYF.

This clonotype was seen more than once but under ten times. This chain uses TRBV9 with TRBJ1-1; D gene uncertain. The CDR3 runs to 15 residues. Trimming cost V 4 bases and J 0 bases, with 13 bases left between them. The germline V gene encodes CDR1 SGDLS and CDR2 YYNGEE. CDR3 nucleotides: TGTGCCAGCAGCCCAAGGACTGAACTGAACACTGAAGCTTTCTTT. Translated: CASSPRTELNTEAFF.

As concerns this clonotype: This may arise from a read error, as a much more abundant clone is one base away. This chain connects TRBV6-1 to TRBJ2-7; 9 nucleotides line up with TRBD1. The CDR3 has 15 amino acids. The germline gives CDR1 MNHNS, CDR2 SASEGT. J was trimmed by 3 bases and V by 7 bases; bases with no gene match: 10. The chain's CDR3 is CASKMPGTGHYEQYF. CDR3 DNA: TGTGCCAGCAAAATGCCCGGGACAGGGCACTACGAGCAGTACTTC.

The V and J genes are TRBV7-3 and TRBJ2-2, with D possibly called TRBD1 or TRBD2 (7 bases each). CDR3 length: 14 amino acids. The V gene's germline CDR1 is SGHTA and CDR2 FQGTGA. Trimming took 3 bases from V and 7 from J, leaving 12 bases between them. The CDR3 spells CASSLGGGSGELFF. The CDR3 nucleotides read TGTGCCAGCAGCTTGGGAGGGGGCAGCGGGGAGCTGTTTTTT.